Listed below are T cell receptor beta chains from one sample, sequenced in a study of cytomegalovirus exposure and HLA in healthy donors. TCRdb's copy holds only in-frame clones and misses some; the assay was immunoSEQ multiplex PCR. Here the sample spans approximately 160,000 clones, approximately 78% being singletons. The sample consisted of PBMCs. The source of these receptors is a young woman in good health and CMV-seronegative. Each CDR3 is given with its conserved first and last residue. The D gene is left open where the match is weak. The size entry is marked missing in some rows and otherwise reads once, few, many or a size class.

V: TRBV29-1
J: TRBJ2-2
size: -
D: TRBD1
DNA: TGCAGCGTTGGGACAGGGGTGGGAAGTGGGGGGGAGCTGTTTTTT
CDR3: CSVGTGVGSGGELFF

V: TRBV7-9
J: TRBJ2-2
size: -
D: TRBD2
DNA: TGTGCCAGCAGCTCCCGGACTTTGACTAGCGGGGGAAACACCGGGGAGCTGTTTTTT
CDR3: CASSSRTLTSGGNTGELFF

V: TRBV7-9
J: TRBJ2-1
size: -
D: TRBD1
DNA: TGTGCCAGCAGCTTCCGGGACAGGGGGCATTACAATGAGCAGTTCTTC
CDR3: CASSFRDRGHYNEQFF

V: TRBV10-1
J: TRBJ2-5
size: -
D: -
DNA: TGCGCCAGCGGAGGCGGATGTGAGACCCAGTACTTC
CDR3: CASGGGCETQYF

V: TRBV7-8
J: TRBJ2-2
size: -
D: -
DNA: TGTGCCAGCAGCTTAAGGGGGGGGTTGGCCGGGGAGCTGTTTTTT
CDR3: CASSLRGGLAGELFF

V: TRBV18
J: TRBJ1-1
size: few
D: TRBD1
DNA: TGTGCCAGCTCACTAACCCCGACAGGGGATGGGGTAAACACTGAAGCTTTCTTT
CDR3: CASSLTPTGDGVNTEAFF

V: TRBV6-5
J: TRBJ2-7
size: -
D: -
DNA: TGTGCCAGCAGCTTACCGGTAACAGGGATCGAGCAGTACTTC
CDR3: CASSLPVTGIEQYF

V: TRBV11-2
J: TRBJ2-6
size: -
D: TRBD1
DNA: TGTGCCAGCAGCTCGAAACGGGACAGTAACTCTGGGGCCAACGTCCTGACTTTC
CDR3: CASSSKRDSNSGANVLTF

V: TRBV10-3
J: TRBJ2-7
size: -
D: TRBD1
DNA: TGTGCCATCGGGACAGGGGGCTCCTACGAGCAGTACTTC
CDR3: CAIGTGGSYEQYF

V: TRBV2
J: TRBJ1-5
size: -
D: TRBD1
DNA: TGTGCCAGCAGGTCCGGGACAGGGAACAATCAGCCCCAGCATTTT
CDR3: CASRSGTGNNQPQHF

V: TRBV6-1
J: TRBJ1-3
size: -
D: TRBD1
DNA: TGTGCCAGCAGTGAAGGCGGAAGGGGGCGGAATGGAAACACCATATATTTT
CDR3: CASSEGGRGRNGNTIYF

V: TRBV7-8
J: TRBJ2-7
size: -
D: TRBD1
DNA: TGTGCCAGCAGCTTAAACAGGGGGCATCGGTACGAGCAGTACTTC
CDR3: CASSLNRGHRYEQYF

V: TRBV9
J: TRBJ2-1
size: -
D: -
DNA: TGTGCCAGCAGCGTAGACTCCGGTCCCTACAATGAGCAGTTCTTC
CDR3: CASSVDSGPYNEQFF

V: TRBV27
J: TRBJ2-5
size: -
D: -
DNA: TGTGCCAGCAGTCGGCAGGGGCGTGGGGAGCAGTACTTC
CDR3: CASSRQGRGEQYF

V: TRBV5-1
J: TRBJ1-2
size: -
D: TRBD1
DNA: TGCGCCAGCAGCTTGGGGGGGGACAGAGTACGCTACACCTTC
CDR3: CASSLGGDRVRYTF

V: TRBV29-1
J: TRBJ2-7
size: -
D: -
DNA: TGCAGCGCCGCGATCCAGGGGATGGGCGAGCAGTACTTC
CDR3: CSAAIQGMGEQYF

V: TRBV10-3
J: TRBJ2-7
size: -
D: TRBD1
DNA: TGTGCCATCACCGCAAATTTACCGGGACAGGAGGCCTACGAGCAGTACTTC
CDR3: CAITANLPGQEAYEQYF

V: TRBV27
J: TRBJ2-7
size: -
D: TRBD1
DNA: TGTGCCAGTCAGGACAGGGTGGGCGAGCAGTACTTC
CDR3: CASQDRVGEQYF

V: TRBV28
J: TRBJ2-7
size: -
D: -
DNA: TGTGCCAGCCGGCGGTTTGGCGACTCCTACGAGCAGTACTTC
CDR3: CASRRFGDSYEQYF

V: TRBV5-4
J: TRBJ2-2
size: -
D: TRBD2
DNA: TGTGCCAGCAGCGGAGCTAGCGGGGGGGCGACCGGGGAGCTGTTTTTT
CDR3: CASSGASGGATGELFF

V: TRBV18
J: TRBJ1-6
size: -
D: -
DNA: TGTGCCAGCTCGCTCAACCGACCCGGGGGGTATAATTCACCCCTCCACTTT
CDR3: CASSLNRPGGYNSPLHF

V: TRBV5-1
J: TRBJ2-7
size: -
D: TRBD1
DNA: TGCGCCAGCAGCGTCGGACAGGGAATTGACGAGCAGTACTTC
CDR3: CASSVGQGIDEQYF

V: TRBV5-1
J: TRBJ2-1
size: -
D: TRBD1
DNA: TGCGCCAGCAACCCGGGACAGGAACACAATGAGCAGTTCTTC
CDR3: CASNPGQEHNEQFF

V: TRBV7-3
J: TRBJ1-1
size: -
D: TRBD1
DNA: TGTGCCAGCAGCCTACAGGGGGTTGCTGAAGCTTTCTTT
CDR3: CASSLQGVAEAFF

V: TRBV28
J: TRBJ2-7
size: -
D: -
DNA: TGTGCCAGCAGTTTTTCGCAGTCCGAGCAGTACTTC
CDR3: CASSFSQSEQYF

V: TRBV6-1
J: TRBJ2-2
size: -
D: -
DNA: TGTGCCAGCAGTGATAATCCCGCGCGGGTTGGCACCGGGGAGCTGTTTTTT
CDR3: CASSDNPARVGTGELFF

V: TRBV2
J: TRBJ1-1
size: -
D: -
DNA: TGTGCCAGCAACCCGCAGGTTAACACTGAAGCTTTCTTT
CDR3: CASNPQVNTEAFF

V: TRBV20-1
J: TRBJ1-1
size: -
D: -
DNA: TGCAGTGCTATAGGGGTCACTGAAGCTTTCTTT
CDR3: CSAIGVTEAFF

V: TRBV18
J: TRBJ1-6
size: -
D: TRBD1
DNA: TGTGCCAGCTCCCCAGACAGGGTTAATAATTCACCCCTCCACTTT
CDR3: CASSPDRVNNSPLHF

V: TRBV29-1
J: TRBJ2-5
size: -
D: -
DNA: TGCAGCGTTGAAGCCCAGGGGAGGGAAAGGGTTGGAGAGACCCAGTACTTC
CDR3: CSVEAQGRERVGETQYF

V: TRBV29-1
J: TRBJ2-5
size: -
D: -
DNA: TGCAGCTCAGGGGAAGAGACCCAGTACTTC
CDR3: CSSGEETQYF

V: TRBV21-1
J: TRBJ1-2
size: -
D: -
DNA: TGTGCCAGCAGCAAAGCGAACGGGGGCTATGGCTACACCTTC
CDR3: CASSKANGGYGYTF

V: TRBV28
J: TRBJ2-5
size: once
D: -
DNA: TGTGCCAGCAGTCTACGAGAGACCCAGTACTTC
CDR3: CASSLRETQYF

V: TRBV5-1
J: TRBJ1-1
size: once
D: TRBD1
DNA: TGCGCCAGCAGCTTGCTAGGGGGCGCTTCTGAAGCTTTCTTT
CDR3: CASSLLGGASEAFF

V: TRBV2
J: TRBJ1-1
size: -
D: -
DNA: TGTGCCACTACGACAGAGGCGAACACTGAAGCTTTCTTT
CDR3: CATTTEANTEAFF

V: TRBV5-1
J: TRBJ2-5
size: -
D: TRBD1
DNA: TGCGCCAGCAGCCCAGGGACAGGGCTTCCAGAGACCCAGTACTTC
CDR3: CASSPGTGLPETQYF

V: TRBV28
J: TRBJ2-7
size: -
D: TRBD2
DNA: TGTGCCAGCATAAGACAAACTAGCGGGAGTAAGTACGAGCAGTACTTC
CDR3: CASIRQTSGSKYEQYF

V: TRBV10-2
J: TRBJ2-7
size: -
D: TRBD1
DNA: TGCGCCAGCAGTGAGTTAAAGGGGGCAGGCTACGAGCAGTACTTC
CDR3: CASSELKGAGYEQYF

V: TRBV6-1
J: TRBJ1-1
size: few
D: TRBD1
DNA: TGTGCCAGCACACCGGGACAGCTGAACACTGAAGCTTTCTTT
CDR3: CASTPGQLNTEAFF

V: TRBV29-1
J: TRBJ2-7
size: -
D: -
DNA: TGCAGCGCTGCGGGACAGAGGACCGACGAGCAGTACTTC
CDR3: CSAAGQRTDEQYF

V: TRBV19
J: TRBJ1-5
size: -
D: TRBD1
DNA: TGTGCCACCGACCGGACAGGGGGCTGGGGTCAGCCCCAGCATTTT
CDR3: CATDRTGGWGQPQHF

V: TRBV5-1
J: TRBJ2-3
size: -
D: TRBD2
DNA: TGCGCCAGCAGCCCGAACCCCCTAGCGGGGGCCCTCGGGGCAGATACGCAGTATTTT
CDR3: CASSPNPLAGALGADTQYF

V: TRBV5-4
J: TRBJ2-5
size: -
D: TRBD2
DNA: TGTGCCAGCAGCTCCGGACTAGCGGCGATCCAAGAGACCCAGTACTTC
CDR3: CASSSGLAAIQETQYF

V: TRBV6-1
J: TRBJ2-7
size: -
D: TRBD1
DNA: TGTGCCAGCAGTTCCGGACAGGGCGCCTACGAGCAGTACTTC
CDR3: CASSSGQGAYEQYF

V: TRBV5-1
J: TRBJ1-1
size: -
D: -
DNA: TGCGCCAGCAGCTCGGGATACTCGAACACTGAAGCTTTCTTT
CDR3: CASSSGYSNTEAFF

V: TRBV6-1
J: TRBJ1-1
size: -
D: -
DNA: TGTGCCAGCAGTGTGGGTCAGGGGTTAACTATGAACACTGAAGCTTTCTTT
CDR3: CASSVGQGLTMNTEAFF

V: TRBV15
J: TRBJ1-2
size: -
D: -
DNA: TGTGCCACCAGCAGAGATAAGGGAGCCGGCTACACCTTC
CDR3: CATSRDKGAGYTF

V: TRBV19
J: TRBJ1-4
size: -
D: -
DNA: TGTGCCAGTAGGGCGGGGCCCTCAACTAATGAAAAACTGTTTTTT
CDR3: CASRAGPSTNEKLFF

V: TRBV7-9
J: TRBJ1-1
size: -
D: -
DNA: TGTGCCAGCAGCCACGCTACGGGTCAACACACTGAAGCTTTCTTT
CDR3: CASSHATGQHTEAFF

V: TRBV29-1
J: TRBJ2-7
size: -
D: -
DNA: TGCAGCGTTGTCGTACCAGGCAAAGCCTACGAGCAGTACTTC
CDR3: CSVVVPGKAYEQYF